This T cell receptor (beta chain) was observed in a study of T cell responses to AZD1222 COVID-19 vaccine. Study details: The study pooled second doses at about 4 or about 12 weeks.

Study-wide results and caveats: It should be noted that donors were predominantly white British and more often female, and clonal diversity was possibly underestimated. Of spike-specific TCRs, nearly half reportedly target regions left unmutated in variants. Spike-specific TCR depth and breadth grew after two AZD1222 doses.

For this clone: Its target is not known.

CDR1 is SGHDN, CDR2 FVKESK, per germline. The CDR3 extends over 13 amino acids. The V end was cut by 1 base, the J end by 9 bases, with 7 bases between. Clones were read by immunoSEQ multiplex PCR, and TCRdb kept only the in-frame ones, dropping some. The data show roughly 140,000 clones, 88% seen once. The material sequenced was peripheral blood, taken on day 0 of AZD1222 vaccination. The clonotype was recovered from an adult in good health. The rearrangement uses TRBV14 and TRBJ1-6; D unresolved. Written as DNA, the CDR3 is TGTGCCAGCAGCCAAGGGCTTGGTTCACCCCTCCACTTT. Translation gives CASSQGLGSPLHF.